This T cell receptor beta chain was found in a study of T-cell memory formation after mild COVID-19. Germline V lookup: CDR1 SEHNR, CDR2 FQNEAQ (reference sequence). This CDR3 is built from 16 residues. After removal of 5 bases from V and 5 bases from J, the junction contained 7 bases not matched to a gene. Concerning this clonotype itself: Its antigen is not identified.

Regarding the study as a whole: The main location of contracting CD4+ clones was CM and EM, and that of contracting CD8+ clones was EMRA. Pre-infection memory contained some responding clones, which suggested that cross-reactive memory had joined.

TCRdb analysed the 5' RACE reads with MiXCR anew, one entry per CDR3 protein. The sample includes 360,000 or so distinct CDR3 sequences, approximately 27% of them seen just once. V and J are TRBV7-9 and TRBJ2-3; 13 bases map to TRBD2. Sample: PBMCs or a T cell subset sorted from them (not recorded which). The receptor's source is an adult woman who had mild COVID-19 (a few samples of this study predate the infection). Cell type and time point are not known. CDR3 protein: CASSLGLAGAEDTQYF. In nucleotides, the CDR3 is TGTGCCAGCAGCCTAGGACTAGCGGGGGCGGAAGATACGCAGTATTTT.